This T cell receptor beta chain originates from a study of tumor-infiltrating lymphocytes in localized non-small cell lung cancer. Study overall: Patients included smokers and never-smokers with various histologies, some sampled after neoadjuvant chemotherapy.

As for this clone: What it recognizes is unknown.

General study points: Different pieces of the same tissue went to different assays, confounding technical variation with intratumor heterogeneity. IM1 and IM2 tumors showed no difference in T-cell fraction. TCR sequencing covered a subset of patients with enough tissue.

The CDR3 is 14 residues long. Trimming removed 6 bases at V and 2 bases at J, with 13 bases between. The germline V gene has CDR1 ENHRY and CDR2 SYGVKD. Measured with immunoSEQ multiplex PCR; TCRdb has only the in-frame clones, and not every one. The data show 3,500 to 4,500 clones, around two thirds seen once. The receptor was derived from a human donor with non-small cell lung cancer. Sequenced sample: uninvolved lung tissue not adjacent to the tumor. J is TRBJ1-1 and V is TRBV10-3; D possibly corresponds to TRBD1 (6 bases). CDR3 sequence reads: CAIRRQELNTEAFF. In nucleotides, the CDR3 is TGTGCCATCAGACGACAGGAATTAAACACTGAAGCTTTCTTT.